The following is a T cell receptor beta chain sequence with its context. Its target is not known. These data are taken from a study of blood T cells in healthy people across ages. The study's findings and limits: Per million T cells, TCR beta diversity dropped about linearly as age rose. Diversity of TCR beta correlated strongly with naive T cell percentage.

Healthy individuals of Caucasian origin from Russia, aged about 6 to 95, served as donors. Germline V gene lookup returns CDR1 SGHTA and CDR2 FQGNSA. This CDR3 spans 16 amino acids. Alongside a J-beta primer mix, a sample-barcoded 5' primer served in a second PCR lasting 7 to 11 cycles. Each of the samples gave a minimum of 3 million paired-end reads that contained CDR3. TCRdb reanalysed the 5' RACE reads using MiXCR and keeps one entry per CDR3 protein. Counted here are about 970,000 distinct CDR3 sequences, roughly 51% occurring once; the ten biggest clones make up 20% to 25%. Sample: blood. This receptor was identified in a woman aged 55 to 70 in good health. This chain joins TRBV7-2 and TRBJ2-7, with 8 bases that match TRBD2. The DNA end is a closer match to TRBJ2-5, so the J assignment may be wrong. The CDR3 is CASSLGVSGRGETQYF. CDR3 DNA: TGTGCCAGCAGCTTGGGGGTGAGCGGGAGAGGGGAGACCCAGTACTTC.